The clone carrying this T cell receptor (beta chain) has just a few counts. The sample carries other DNA sequences with the same CDR3. This entry is derived from a study of blood T cell repertoires in COVID-19. At the level of the study: From the United States, Italy and Spain came samples of acute and convalescent COVID-19.

CDR1 SGHNT and CDR2 YYREEE come from the germline V gene (reference sequence). The V and J ends lost 0 bases and 8 bases, in that order; junction bases with no gene match: 4. This CDR3 has 15 residues. Using immunoSEQ multiplex PCR, the repertoire was profiled, and TCRdb retains in-frame clones only, with some absent. The sample consists of around 140,000 clones, approximately 80% of them appearing once. The chain combines TRBV5-4 with TRBJ2-1; TRBD2 matches 11 bases. The sample taken for sequencing was peripheral blood. The receptor was isolated from a man in his fifties or sixties with active or convalescent COVID-19. In nucleotides, the CDR3 is TGTGCCAGCAGCTTGGGACTAGCGGGACGGGATGAGCAGTTCTTC. This translates into CASSLGLAGRDEQFF.